This TCR beta chain was recovered during a study of blood T cell repertoires in COVID-19. Background on the study: COVID-19 samples collected from the United States, Italy and Spain covered acute and convalescent phases.

As originally analysed: For nucleated cells, counts were estimated from reference gene primer amplification. Assay: immunoSEQ multiplex PCR; the TCRdb copy retains only in-frame clones and omits some. The D gene and trimming were derived from the DNA, and the V and J assignments and clone size from that table. Of 45,000 or so clones listed, 75% to 85% are singletons. Germline lookup yields CDR1 MDHEN and CDR2 SYDVKM. The CDR3 extends over 15 amino acids. J gave up 3 bases and V 5 bases, and 6 bases lay outside the gene matches. The receptor's source is a man older than 75 in a cohort sampled during active COVID-19. The chain combines TRBV28 with TRBJ1-5, with 8 positions matching TRBD1. Material: peripheral blood. The CDR3 DNA reads as TGTGCCAGCAGTGACCGGGACAGGTACAATCAGCCCCAGCATTTT. It translates to CASSDRDRYNQPQHF.